These 24 T cell receptor beta chains share one sample of origin, sequenced in a study of blood T cell repertoires in COVID-19. Only in-frame clones appear in the TCRdb table, and some are missing; sequencing was by immunoSEQ multiplex PCR. The table shows under 250,000 clones, with around 88% occurring only once. The sample comprised peripheral blood. The receptors stem from a middle-aged man with active or convalescent COVID-19.

The V and J genes are TRBV5-4 and TRBJ2-7, with D tentatively TRBD2 (6 bases). The germline CDR1 and CDR2 sequences are SGHNT and YYREEE (reference sequence). This CDR3 comprises 14 residues. The V end lost 0 bases, the J end lost 3 bases, and 10 bases lay between the germline ends. CDR3 region: CASSLGWGDYEQYF. The CDR3 nucleotides are TGTGCCAGCAGCTTGGGCTGGGGGGACTACGAGCAGTACTTC. The whole variable domain, filled in from reference TRBV5-4 and TRBJ2-7, reads ETGVTQSPTHLIKTRGQQVTLRCSSQSGHNTVSWYQQALGQGPQFIFQYYREEENGRGNFPPRFSGLQFPNYSSELNVNALELDDSALYLCASSLGWGDYEQYFGPGTRLTVT.

The V and J genes are TRBV9 and TRBJ2-7, with 7 bases identical to TRBD1. The CDR3 has 15 amino acids. The germline V gene has CDR1 SGDLS and CDR2 YYNGEE. The V gene end was trimmed by 4 bases and the J gene end by 2 bases; junction bases not matched to a gene: 9. The CDR3 coding sequence is TGTGCCAGCAGCCCGGGACAGAGAGCCACCTACGAGCAGTACTTC. This codes for CASSPGQRATYEQYF.

V usage is TRBV29-1 and J usage is TRBJ2-5; D perhaps matches TRBD1 (5 bases). CDR1 is SQVTM, CDR2 ANQGSEA, per germline. V was clipped by 5 bases and J by 13 bases, with 23 bases between them. CDR3 length: 13 amino acids. The chain's CDR3 is CSVPVPDRGRLYF. The CDR3 coding sequence is TGCAGCGTTCCCGTGCCCGACAGAGGACGTCTGTACTTC.

J is TRBJ2-1 and V is TRBV7-2; 7 nucleotides match TRBD1. This CDR3 comprises 19 residues. Germline V gives CDR1 SGHTA, CDR2 FQGNSA. J gave up 0 bases and V 2 bases, and 13 bases lay outside the gene matches. CDR3 sequence (DNA): TGTGCCAGCAGCTTAAGGGTGGGACAGCCCATTAGCTCCTACAATGAGCAGTTCTTC. This translates into CASSLRVGQPISSYNEQFF. The whole variable domain, remainder taken from reference TRBV7-2 and TRBJ2-1, is GAGVSQSPSNKVTEKGKDVELRCDPISGHTALYWYRQSLGQGLEFLIYFQGNSAPDKSGLPSDRFSAERTGGSVSTLTIQRTQQEDSAVYLCASSLRVGQPISSYNEQFFGPGTRLTVL.

This clone is a singleton in its sample. The rearrangement uses TRBV29-1 and TRBJ1-2; perhaps TRBD1 as D (5 bases). The V end was cut by 4 bases, the J end by 8 bases, with 23 bases between. From germline, CDR1 is SQVTM and CDR2 ANQGSEA. This CDR3 contains 15 residues. For the CDR3, the DNA is TGCAGCGTTGCTATGGGGACCGACCAACGGGGGGGCTACACCTTC. It encodes CSVAMGTDQRGGYTF.

The rearrangement uses TRBV10-3 and TRBJ2-7; weak D call: TRBD2 (6 bases). V lost 0 bases and J 0 bases, leaving 12 bases between the germline ends. The germline gives CDR1 ENHRY, CDR2 SYGVKD. The CDR3 consists of 16 residues. CDR3 in DNA: TGTGCCATCAGTGAGTCAAGTAGCGGACTCTCCTACGAGCAGTACTTC. This gives the protein CAISESSSGLSYEQYF.

This chain uses TRBV19 with TRBJ1-2, with D perhaps TRBD1 (6 bases). Trimming shortened V by 3 bases and J by 0 bases, and 14 bases separated the two germline ends. This CDR3 region has 16 residues. CDR1 and CDR2 (germline): LNHDA, SQIVND (reference sequence). The CDR3 sequence is CASSINRAPPNYGYTF. The CDR3 DNA sequence: TGTGCCAGTAGTATTAACAGGGCACCCCCTAACTATGGCTACACCTTC.

A few counts support this clone. The CDR3 loop is CATSRNTGLNNSPLHF. As DNA, the CDR3 is TGTGCCACCAGCAGAAACACAGGGCTAAATAATTCACCCCTCCACTTT. The chain couples TRBV15 to TRBJ1-6; possibly TRBD1 for D (6 bases). Trimming removed 2 bases at V and 5 bases at J, with 13 bases between. This CDR3 spans 16 amino acids. Germline CDR1 reads LNHNV; CDR2 reads YYDKDF (reference sequence).

This clone was counted a single time. The chain combines TRBV19 with TRBJ2-7; D might be TRBD1 (5 bases). Per germline, CDR1 LNHDA and CDR2 SQIVND (reference sequence). CDR3 length equals 14 residues. With 0 bases removed from V and 1 base from J, the gap between germline ends came to 7 bases. CDR3 sequence reads: CASSIDGQSYEQYF. In nucleotides, the CDR3 is TGTGCCAGTAGTATAGATGGACAATCCTACGAGCAGTACTTC.

This rearrangement joins TRBV7-2 to TRBJ2-2, with 7 bases identical to TRBD2. After removal of 5 bases from V and 6 bases from J, the junction contained 12 bases not matched to a gene. The germline V gene has CDR1 SGHTA and CDR2 FQGNSA. The CDR3 loop spans 16 amino acids. CDR3 amino acids: CASSPPGGRRAGELFF. CDR3 nucleotide sequence: TGTGCCAGCAGCCCCCCAGGCGGGAGAAGGGCCGGGGAGCTGTTTTTT. Full variable domain (remainder filled in from reference TRBV7-2 and TRBJ2-2): GAGVSQSPSNKVTEKGKDVELRCDPISGHTALYWYRQSLGQGLEFLIYFQGNSAPDKSGLPSDRFSAERTGGSVSTLTIQRTQQEDSAVYLCASSPPGGRRAGELFFGEGSRLTVL.

The chain has TRBV5-5 and TRBJ2-5; maybe TRBD2 (5 bases). Germline CDR1 SGHKS, CDR2 YYEKEE (reference sequence). This CDR3 is built from 15 residues. V was cut by 0 bases and J by 2 bases, with 11 bases left in between. The CDR3 DNA is TGTGCCAGCAGCTTGGCGGGATCACCACAAGAGACCCAGTACTTC. Protein sequence: CASSLAGSPQETQYF.

V and J are TRBV11-3 and TRBJ1-1; tentatively, D is TRBD1 (5 bases). The length of the CDR3 is 12 residues. The ends were cut back, 3 bases at V and 4 bases at J, with 6 bases in the middle. The germline CDR1 and CDR2 sequences are SGHNT and YENEEA. This CDR3 reads CASSFGATEAFF. Here the CDR3 DNA reads TGTGCCAGCAGCTTTGGGGCCACTGAAGCTTTCTTT.

This sequence joins TRBV7-9 and TRBJ2-3; 9 positions match TRBD2. The CDR3 sequence is 15 residues long. Germline CDR1 is SEHNR and CDR2 is FQNEAQ (reference sequence). J gave up 5 bases and V 4 bases, and 7 bases lay outside the gene matches. The DNA of the CDR3 is TGTGCCAGCAGCTCCGGGACTAGCAACAAAGATACGCAGTATTTT. As protein: CASSSGTSNKDTQYF.

This clone occurred a few times. The chain recombines TRBV24-1 with TRBJ2-6; D not certain. Trimming pared 9 bases from V and 0 bases from J, leaving 5 bases between. Germline-derived CDR1 and CDR2 are KGHDR and SFDVKD. The CDR3 contains 13 residues. In DNA form, the CDR3 reads TGTGCCACCGGCAGCTCTGGGGCCAACGTCCTGACTTTC. This sequence encodes CATGSSGANVLTF.

V usage is TRBV30 and J usage is TRBJ2-2; D is perhaps TRBD2 (5 bases). V was pared by 5 bases and J by 6 bases, with 10 bases between. The CDR3 length is 12 residues. The germline V gene has CDR1 GTSNPN and CDR2 SVGIG (reference sequence). The CDR3 loop is CAWSRAAGELFF. CDR3 nucleotide sequence: TGTGCCTGGTCGCGGGCCGCCGGGGAGCTGTTTTTT.

This chain connects TRBV3-1 (or the pseudogene TRBV3-2) to TRBJ2-2, with D possibly being TRBD1 (5 bases). Germline CDR1 reads LGHDT; CDR2 reads YNNKEL (reference sequence). V was trimmed by 4 bases and J by 6 bases, leaving 15 bases between them. This CDR3 region has 15 residues. CDR3 sequence reads: CASSPSPGYAGELFF. The CDR3 DNA reads TGTGCCAGCAGCCCGTCACCAGGGTATGCCGGGGAGCTGTTTTTT.

The V and J genes are TRBV28 and TRBJ2-5; a weak D match, TRBD1 (6 bases). Deletions cut 5 bases from V and 5 bases from J, with 12 bases between. The germline V gene encodes CDR1 MDHEN and CDR2 SYDVKM. The CDR3 is 13 amino acids. CDR3 residues: CASSTQGRETQYF. For the CDR3, the DNA is TGTGCCAGCAGTACACAGGGTAGGGAGACCCAGTACTTC.

The chain employs TRBV3-1 (or the pseudogene TRBV3-2) and TRBJ1-3; tentatively, D is TRBD1 (5 bases). Germline-derived CDR1 and CDR2 are LGHDT and YNNKEL (reference sequence). The V and J ends lost 1 base and 2 bases respectively, with 9 bases between them. CDR3 length: 15 amino acids. The CDR3 region is CASSQALGAGNTIYF. The CDR3 region has the DNA TGTGCCAGCAGCCAAGCTTTAGGGGCTGGAAACACCATATATTTT.

The rearrangement joins TRBV15 to TRBJ2-7; TRBD1 might be the D (6 bases). V dropped 4 bases and J dropped 2 bases, with 12 bases sitting between them. The CDR3 is made up of 14 amino acids. Germline CDR1 and CDR2: LNHNV and YYDKDF (reference sequence). The CDR3 reads CATSTRDTPYEQYF. The CDR3 DNA reads TGTGCCACCAGCACCCGGGACACCCCCTACGAGCAGTACTTC.

J is TRBJ1-3 and V is TRBV10-2; D gene ambiguous. The CDR3 runs 14 residues. Germline V gives CDR1 WSHSY, CDR2 SAAADI. With 7 bases removed from V and 2 bases from J, the gap between germline ends came to 12 bases. CDR3 in DNA: TGCGCCAGCACTAGTTTGATCCCTGGAAACACCATATATTTT. Its translation: CASTSLIPGNTIYF.

This clone was found many times. This chain links TRBV7-2 with TRBJ2-7; tentative D call: TRBD1 (5 bases). From germline, CDR1 is SGHTA and CDR2 FQGNSA. This CDR3 is 13 amino acids long. Trimming removed 4 bases at V and 1 base at J, with 8 bases between. The CDR3 DNA reads TGTGCCAGCAGCTCGACAGATTCCTACGAGCAGTACTTC. This translates into CASSSTDSYEQYF.

The CDR3 bases are TGCGCCAGCAGCCAAGATGCCCTGGGGGGCACTGAAGCTTTCTTT. Protein product: CASSQDALGGTEAFF. The V gene is TRBV4-1, the J gene TRBJ1-1; D is perhaps TRBD1 (5 bases). V was cut by 0 bases and J by 4 bases, with 12 bases left in between. Germline CDR1 is MGHRA and CDR2 is YSYEKL. The CDR3 is made up of 15 amino acids.

In DNA, the CDR3 is TGTGCCAGCAGTTTAGTACGGAGCACAGATACGCAGTATTTT. Its protein product is CASSLVRSTDTQYF. The rearrangement uses TRBV27 and TRBJ2-3; D ambiguous. Trimming pared 2 bases from V and 0 bases from J, leaving 6 bases between. This CDR3 contains 14 residues. Germline CDR1 is MNHEY and CDR2 is SMNVEV (reference sequence).

The sample holds many counts of this clone. V is TRBV25-1 and J is TRBJ2-1; the match to TRBD2 covers 10 bases. Germline V gene sequence: CDR1 MGHDK, CDR2 SYGVNS. Trimming at V came to 4 bases and at J to 8 bases, leaving 8 bases not matched to a gene. The CDR3 runs 15 residues. The CDR3 nucleotides are TGTGCCAGCAGTGTTTCTAGCGGGAGCTCCGATGAGCAGTTCTTC. Its protein is CASSVSSGSSDEQFF.